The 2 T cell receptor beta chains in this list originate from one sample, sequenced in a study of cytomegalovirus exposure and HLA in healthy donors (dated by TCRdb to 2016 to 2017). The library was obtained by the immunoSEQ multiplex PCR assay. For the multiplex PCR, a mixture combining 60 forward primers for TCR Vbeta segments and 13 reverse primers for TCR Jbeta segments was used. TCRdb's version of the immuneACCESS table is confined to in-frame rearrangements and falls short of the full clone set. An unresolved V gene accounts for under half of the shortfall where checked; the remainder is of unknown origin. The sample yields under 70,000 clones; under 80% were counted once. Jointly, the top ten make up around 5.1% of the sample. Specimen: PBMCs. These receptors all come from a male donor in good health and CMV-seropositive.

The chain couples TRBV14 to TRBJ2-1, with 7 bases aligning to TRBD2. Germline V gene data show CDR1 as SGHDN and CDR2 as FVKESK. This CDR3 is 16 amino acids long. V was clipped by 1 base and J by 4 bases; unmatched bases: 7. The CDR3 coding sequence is TGTGCCAGCAGCCAAGGAGGGACTACCAATTACAATGAGCAGTTCTTC. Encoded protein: CASSQGGTTNYNEQFF.

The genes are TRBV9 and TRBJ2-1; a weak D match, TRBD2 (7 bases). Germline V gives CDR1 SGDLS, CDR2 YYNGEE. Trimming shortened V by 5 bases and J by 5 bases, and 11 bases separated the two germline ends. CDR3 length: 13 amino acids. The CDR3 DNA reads TGTGCCAGCAGGGGGGGGGCCCACAATGAGCAGTTCTTC. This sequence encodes CASRGGAHNEQFF. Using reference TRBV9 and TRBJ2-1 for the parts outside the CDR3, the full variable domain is DSGVTQTPKHLITATGQRVTLRCSPRSGDLSVYWYQQSLDQGLQFLIQYYNGEERAKGNILERFSAQQFPDLHSELNLSSLELGDSALYFCASRGGAHNEQFFGPGTRLTVL.